These T cell receptor beta chains were read from a single sample in a study of metastatic and nonmetastatic thyroid tumors. TCRdb reprocessed the PCR reads using MiXCR. The sample lists about 30,000 clones, 20% to 25% occurring once. Sequencing used blood. Receptors were obtained from a female donor with papillary thyroid cancer or a benign thyroid nodule (not recorded which). Some clones in this sample may be carry-over from other donors' samples. The CDR3 runs from the conserved cysteine through the conserved F or W. D genes are given only for firm matches. Some rows mark clone size as missing; the rest say once, few, many or name a class of expanded clone.

D gene | J gene | clone size | V gene | CDR3 DNA | CDR3 protein
NA | TRBJ1-3 | medium-sized | TRBV6-5 | TGTGCCAGCAGTTACGGCAGCTCTGGAAACACCATATATTTT | CASSYGSSGNTIYF
NA | TRBJ2-7 | many | TRBV4-1 | TGCGCCAGCAGCCAAGAAGGCCTCCGGAGTAGCTACGAGCAGTACTTC | CASSQEGLRSSYEQYF
TRBD2 | TRBJ2-5 | NA | TRBV20-1 | TGCAGTGCTACACTAGCGGGGATCGGGAAGGGGGAGACCCAGTACTTC | CSATLAGIGKGETQYF
NA | TRBJ1-2 | few | TRBV28 | TGTGCCAGCAGTTTCACGGACCTCGTCTATTGCTACACCTTC | CASSFTDLVYCYTF
TRBD1 | TRBJ2-3 | many | TRBV24-1 | TGTGCCACCAGTGACCGTGGACAGGGGGCAGGGCATACGCAGTATTTT | CATSDRGQGAGHTQYF
NA | TRBJ2-5 | many | TRBV20-1 | TGCAGTGCTAGAGATGGGGGGAAAACGGAGACCCAGTACTTC | CSARDGGKTETQYF
TRBD1 | TRBJ1-2 | many | TRBV6-2/TRBV6-3 | TGTGCCAGCAAACCCGGACAGGGGATTTATGGCTACACCTTC | CASKPGQGIYGYTF
NA | TRBJ1-5 | many | TRBV4-2 | TGTGCCAGCAGCCAAGGAGAGGATCAGCCCCAGCATTTT | CASSQGEDQPQHF
NA | TRBJ2-7 | many | TRBV5-8 | TGTGCCAGCAGCTTGGGGACACCTATTTACGAGCAGTACTTC | CASSLGTPIYEQYF
TRBD1 | TRBJ1-2 | few | TRBV19 | TGTGCCAGTAGTACAAGACAGGGGTATGGCGTTGGCTACACCTTC | CASSTRQGYGVGYTF
NA | TRBJ2-3 | many | TRBV20-1 | TGCAGTGCTAGAGACTCGACAAACGGTGGAGATACGCAGTATTTT | CSARDSTNGGDTQYF
NA | TRBJ1-2 | once | TRBV30 | TGTGCCTGGAGTGACATCCCACAAGCTAACTATGGCTACACCTTC | CAWSDIPQANYGYTF
TRBD2 | TRBJ2-5 | many | TRBV30 | TGTGCCTGGGGTCGGGGAGGCGGGAGGGGCCTGGCAGAGACCCAGTACTTC | CAWGRGGGRGLAETQYF
NA | TRBJ1-1 | many | TRBV20-1 | TGCAGTGCTAGAGGGGACGGAAACACTGAAGCTTTCTTT | CSARGDGNTEAFF
TRBD2 | TRBJ2-5 | many | TRBV20-1 | TGCAGTGCTAGACGGGCAACTAGCGGCCAAGAGACCCAGTACTTC | CSARRATSGQETQYF
TRBD1 | TRBJ1-2 | NA | TRBV6-2/TRBV6-3 | TGTGCCAGCACCCCGGGACAGGGACCCTACACCTTC | CASTPGQGPYTF
NA | TRBJ2-7 | NA | TRBV3-1 | TGTGCCAGCAGCCAATCTATTGGGAGCTACGAGCAGTACTTC | CASSQSIGSYEQYF
NA | TRBJ1-5 | many | TRBV28 | TGTGCCAGCAGCCCGTTGGGCCGAACCAGGGATCAGCCCCAGCATTTT | CASSPLGRTRDQPQHF
NA | TRBJ2-5 | NA | TRBV5-1 | TGCTCCAGCAGCAGCTCCTCAGGGGGGAACTGGGAGACCCAGTACTTC | CSSSSSSGGNWETQYF
NA | TRBJ1-1 | many | TRBV15 | TGTGCCACCAGCAGAAGGGACGCTGGATCCGGCAAAGCTTTCTTT | CATSRRDAGSGKAFF
NA | TRBJ2-5 | many | TRBV30 | TGTGCCAGGGAGGGGGGCGAGACCCAGTACTTC | CAREGGETQYF
NA | TRBJ1-2 | few | TRBV5-6 | TGTGCCAGCAGCCCCTACTACAGAACTAACTATGGCTACACCTTC | CASSPYYRTNYGYTF
NA | TRBJ2-7 | NA | TRBV2 | TGTGCCAGCAGTGCTGTGTACCTAGACGAGCAGTACTTC | CASSAVYLDEQYF
NA | TRBJ2-7 | many | TRBV7-2 | TGTGCCAGCAGGCGGACCGGGGACGCCGCCTACGAGCAGTACTTC | CASRRTGDAAYEQYF
NA | TRBJ2-3 | NA | TRBV6-1 | TGTGCCAGCAGGTCGGTTCATACGCAGTATTTT | CASRSVHTQYF
NA | TRBJ1-5 | many | TRBV6-2/TRBV6-3 | TGTGCCAGCAGTTCAAGACTACAGGTTAGGGGACAGCCCCAGCATTTT | CASSSRLQVRGQPQHF
TRBD2 | TRBJ2-7 | many | TRBV20-1 | TGCAGTGCTAGAGATTCCCCTAGCGGATACGAGCAGTACTTC | CSARDSPSGYEQYF
TRBD1 | TRBJ1-2 | many | TRBV7-3 | TGTGCCAGCAGCTTTGGACAGGGGAATGGCTACACCTTC | CASSFGQGNGYTF
NA | TRBJ2-3 | many | TRBV18 | TGTGCCAGCTCACCTTCGTCCCCAGATACGCAGTATTTT | CASSPSSPDTQYF
TRBD2 | TRBJ2-3 | many | TRBV7-3 | TGTGCCAGCAGCTTAAATGCGGGAGGCCAAGATACGCAGTATTTT | CASSLNAGGQDTQYF
TRBD2 | TRBJ2-7 | NA | TRBV11-2 | TGTGCCAGCAGCTTAGATAGAGGGACTAGCTCCCCCGAGCATTACTTC | CASSLDRGTSSPEHYF
TRBD1 | TRBJ2-7 | many | TRBV7-9 | TGTGCCAGCAGCCCGGACAGGGATGGCTCCTACGAGCAGTACTTC | CASSPDRDGSYEQYF
NA | TRBJ2-3 | few | TRBV6-2/TRBV6-3 | TGTGCCAGCAGTTACTCTAGCTCAGTCACAGATACGCAGTATTTT | CASSYSSSVTDTQYF
NA | TRBJ1-6 | many | TRBV7-2 | TGTGCCAGCAGTCGGGAGTATAATTCACCCCTCCACTTT | CASSREYNSPLHF